Listed here are 25 T cell receptor beta chains from one sample, sequenced in a study of early T cells in non-severe SARS-CoV-2 infection. TCRdb called the 5' RACE reads again in MiXCR, with one record for every CDR3 protein. The sample consists of roughly 80,000 distinct CDR3 sequences, over 9% of them appearing once. The sample consisted of whole blood. The receptor set was obtained from an adult who was a healthcare worker with PCR-confirmed SARS-CoV-2 infection or an uninfected control (not recorded which).

A note on this clonotype: Possible read error: a much larger clone is one base away. V is TRBV27 and J is TRBJ2-1; D tentatively fits TRBD1 or TRBD2 (6 bases each). This CDR3 contains 16 residues. CDR1 is MNHEY, CDR2 SMNVEV, per germline (reference sequence). CDR3 sequence: CACSFRGTSAYNEQFF. The CDR3 DNA is TGTGCCTGCAGTTTTCGGGGGACATCCGCATACAATGAGCAGTTCTTC.

This clonotype came up many times. The rearrangement links TRBV12-3 or TRBV12-4 to TRBJ2-1; D may be TRBD2 (5 bases). This CDR3 region has 15 residues. V was cut by 3 bases and J by 7 bases, with 16 bases left in between. CDR3 sequence: CASSFGIGAWNEQFF. The DNA of the CDR3 is TGTGCCAGCAGTTTCGGGATAGGCGCATGGAATGAGCAGTTCTTC.

This chain connects TRBV27 to TRBJ2-7; 7 bases agree with TRBD2. Germline CDR1 MNHEY, CDR2 SMNVEV (reference sequence). The CDR3 spans 16 residues. The trim removed 2 bases at V and 6 bases at J, leaving 13 bases unmatched. The CDR3 DNA reads TGTGCCAGCAGTTTAGGGGCTAGCGGATCATTGGGCGAGCAGTACTTC. Protein: CASSLGASGSLGEQYF.

This chain connects TRBV7-8 to TRBJ1-6, with TRBD1 identical over 7 bases. Germline CDR1 and CDR2: SGHVS and FQNEAQ. V lost 3 bases, J lost 7 bases, and 9 bases stayed unmatched. CDR3 size: 16 residues. CDR3 loop: CASSFLTGERNSPLHF. The CDR3 region has the DNA TGTGCCAGCAGCTTCCTTACAGGGGAAAGAAATTCACCCCTCCACTTT. Complete variable domain (other parts from reference TRBV7-8 and TRBJ1-6): GAGVSQSPRYKVAKRGQDVALRCDPISGHVSLFWYQQALGQGPEFLTYFQNEAQLDKSGLPSDRFFAERPEGSVSTLKIQRTQQEDSAVYLCASSFLTGERNSPLHFGNGTRLTVT.

Ten or more counts support this clonotype. The chain is built from TRBV25-1 and TRBJ2-3, with TRBD1 matching 10 bases. Germline V CDR1 and CDR2: MGHDK, SYGVNS. The length of the CDR3 is 16 residues. Trimming removed 8 bases from V and 3 bases from J; junction bases left unmatched: 11. The DNA for the CDR3 is TGTGCCAGCGGCTGGGGGGGACAGGGGAGTACAGATACGCAGTATTTT. Its protein product is CASGWGGQGSTDTQYF.

This clonotype appeared many times. The rearrangement uses TRBV25-1 and TRBJ1-1; perhaps TRBD1 as D (5 bases). V was shortened by 9 bases and J by 7 bases, with 15 bases between the two germline ends. Germline V gene data show CDR1 as MGHDK and CDR2 as SYGVNS. The CDR3 covers 12 residues. The CDR3 DNA is TGTGCCAGTAGTTGGGGCGGGGGTGAAGCTTTCTTT. Its protein product is CASSWGGGEAFF. Full variable domain (outside the CDR3, taken from reference TRBV25-1 and TRBJ1-1): EADIYQTPRYLVIGTGKKITLECSQTMGHDKMYWYQQDPGMELHLIHYSYGVNSTEKGDLSSESTVSRIRTEHFPLTLESARPSHTSQYLCASSWGGGEAFFGQGTRLTVV.

This clonotype was recorded at least ten times. CDR3 DNA: TGTGCCAGCAGCCAAGGGTCGGTAGCGGACCCCTATCCCTACGAGCAGTACTTC. Translating gives CASSQGSVADPYPYEQYF. The chain has TRBV3-1 and TRBJ2-7; perhaps TRBD2 as D (6 bases). The CDR3 loop spans 18 amino acids. Trimming took 1 base from V and 2 from J, leaving 21 bases between them. Germline CDR1 reads LGHDT; CDR2 reads YNNKEL (reference sequence).

The chain employs TRBV28 and TRBJ2-3; D not certain. This CDR3 is built from 13 residues. Trimming took off 3 bases at V and 2 bases at J, with 6 bases between the two ends. Looked up from germline, CDR1 is MDHEN and CDR2 is SYDVKM. As DNA, the CDR3 is TGTGCCAGCAGTTTGAGAACCACAGATACGCAGTATTTT. Protein sequence: CASSLRTTDTQYF.

There are a few counts of this clonotype. J is TRBJ2-1 and V is TRBV2; D unresolved. The germline CDR1 and CDR2 sequences are SNHLY and FYNNEI. The CDR3 runs to 12 residues. Trimming removed 8 bases from V and 5 bases from J, with 10 bases in between. The CDR3 DNA follows: TGTGCCAGCCAGGACCTTCACAATGAGCAGTTCTTC. It is translated as CASQDLHNEQFF.

This clonotype has more than one count but fewer than ten. This chain uses TRBV28 with TRBJ1-2; no firm D call. CDR3 size: 11 residues. CDR1 and CDR2 from the germline V gene are MDHEN and SYDVKM. Trimming removed 2 bases at V and 8 bases at J, with 6 bases between. The CDR3 sequence: CASSLEGGYTF. The CDR3, as DNA: TGTGCCAGCAGTTTAGAGGGAGGCTACACCTTC.

This clonotype appeared a few times. The rearrangement links TRBV7-2 to TRBJ2-2; either TRBD1 or TRBD2 may supply D (5 bases each). This CDR3 is built from 18 residues. Germline CDR1 SGHTA, CDR2 FQGNSA. V lost 1 base and J 0 bases, leaving 15 bases between the germline ends. As DNA, the CDR3 is TGTGCCAGCAGCTTAGTCTGGGGGAGCGGTCCGAACACCGGGGAGCTGTTTTTT. Protein product: CASSLVWGSGPNTGELFF.

The rearrangement joins TRBV7-2 to TRBJ2-3, with D perhaps TRBD1 (7 bases). V lost 5 bases and J 11 bases, leaving 17 bases between the germline ends. The germline V gene has CDR1 SGHTA and CDR2 FQGNSA. There are 13 residues in the CDR3. The CDR3 coding sequence is TGTGCCAGCAGCGGGGGGACAGTGGTAGTGCAGTATTTT. Residues: CASSGGTVVVQYF.

This clonotype was seen repeatedly, ten times or more. The chain uses TRBV28 and TRBJ2-1, with D perhaps TRBD1 or TRBD2 (6 bases each). This CDR3 region has 16 residues. The germline V and J ends were trimmed by 4 bases and 7 bases, with 20 bases remaining between them. Per germline, CDR1 MDHEN and CDR2 SYDVKM. The CDR3 loop reads CASSSARGAWDNEQFF. CDR3 nucleotides: TGTGCCAGCAGTTCGGCGAGGGGGGCTTGGGATAATGAGCAGTTCTTC. Looking up the rest from reference TRBV28 and TRBJ2-1 gives the full variable domain: DVKVTQSSRYLVKRTGEKVFLECVQDMDHENMFWYRQDPGLGLRLIYFSYDVKMKEKGDIPEGYSVSREKKERFSLILESASTNQTSMYLCASSSARGAWDNEQFFGPGTRLTVL.

This chain joins TRBV9 and TRBJ2-1; the match to TRBD1 covers 10 bases. Trimming cost V 4 bases and J 9 bases; bases outside gene matches: 13. The CDR3 is 16 residues long. The germline gives CDR1 SGDLS, CDR2 YYNGEE. The CDR3 coding sequence is TGTGCCAGCAGCCCCTTCAGACAGGGGGCCCAGGGTGAGCAGTTCTTC. Its protein product is CASSPFRQGAQGEQFF.

The V and J genes are TRBV21-1 and TRBJ1-4. TRBV21-1 is termed a pseudogene. The CDR3 contains 13 residues. CDR3 sequence reads: CASSRALNGKLFF. CDR3 in DNA: TGTGCCAGCAGCCGGGCCCTTAACGGAAAACTGTTTTTT.

This clonotype was seen repeatedly, ten times or more. The rearrangement joins TRBV25-1 to TRBJ1-2, with 8 bases fitting TRBD1. The CDR3 has 14 amino acids. Germline V gene data show CDR1 as MGHDK and CDR2 as SYGVNS. V lost 6 bases, J lost 4 bases, and 7 bases stayed unmatched. The CDR3 loop is CASSAHDRGYGYTF. The CDR3 bases are TGTGCCAGCAGCGCTCATGACAGGGGCTATGGCTACACCTTC.

Many counts were recorded for this clonotype. This chain links TRBV5-1 with TRBJ2-7; a weak D match, TRBD1 (6 bases). Germline V gives CDR1 SGHRS, CDR2 YFSETQ. The CDR3 extends over 13 amino acids. Trimming shortened V by 0 bases and J by 4 bases, and 8 bases separated the two germline ends. CDR3 in DNA: TGCGCCAGCAGCTTGGACAGGGCTTACGAGCAGTACTTC. Residues: CASSLDRAYEQYF.

This clonotype was counted at least ten times. The chain carries TRBV10-3 and TRBJ2-3; the D gene is possibly TRBD2 (6 bases). The V and J ends lost 8 bases and 2 bases respectively, with 14 bases between them. The germline gives CDR1 ENHRY, CDR2 SYGVKD. This CDR3 spans 14 amino acids. The CDR3: CAIFDAGYTDTQYF. Here the CDR3 DNA reads TGTGCCATCTTTGACGCGGGGTACACAGATACGCAGTATTTT.

The sample holds many counts of this clonotype. The chain carries TRBV7-2 and TRBJ2-5; TRBD2 matches at 12 bases. The CDR3 extends over 15 amino acids. V was clipped by 3 bases and J by 5 bases; unmatched bases: 4. CDR1 is SGHTA, CDR2 FQGNSA, per germline. The CDR3 loop reads CASSLTSGSHETQYF. CDR3 nucleotides: TGTGCCAGCAGCTTGACTAGCGGGAGTCACGAGACCCAGTACTTC.

This clonotype was detected only a few times. This chain connects TRBV27 to TRBJ2-3, with 7 nucleotides matching TRBD2. CDR1 MNHEY and CDR2 SMNVEV come from the germline V gene (reference sequence). This CDR3 has 14 amino acids. V shed 4 bases and J 2 bases; nucleotides not matched to a gene: 3. The CDR3: CASSWSGNTDTQYF. DNA for the CDR3: TGTGCCAGCAGTTGGAGCGGGAACACAGATACGCAGTATTTT.

This clonotype was detected ten times or more. V usage is TRBV4-1 and J usage is TRBJ2-1; 9 bases map to TRBD2. The CDR3 length is 19 residues. Germline lookup yields CDR1 MGHRA and CDR2 YSYEKL. V was clipped by 1 base and J by 5 bases; unmatched bases: 15. The CDR3, as DNA: TGCGCCAGCAGCCAAGGCCCCGGTTGGGTAGCGGGAGAGGACAATGAGCAGTTCTTC. Its translation: CASSQGPGWVAGEDNEQFF.

This clonotype was detected many times. The CDR3 region has the DNA TGCGCCAGCAGTGAGTTGAGACTAGCGGCGATTTACAATGAGCAGTTCTTC. This gives the protein CASSELRLAAIYNEQFF. This rearrangement joins TRBV10-2 to TRBJ2-1; 9 positions agree with TRBD2. V trimming: 1 base; J trimming: 4 bases; junction bases outside the gene matches: 8. The germline V gene encodes CDR1 WSHSY and CDR2 SAAADI. The CDR3 sequence is 17 residues long.

This clonotype was seen at least ten times. This chain links TRBV5-1 with TRBJ1-6, with 7 positions matching TRBD1. V was pared by 0 bases and J by 7 bases, with 7 bases of the junction left unmatched. Germline V gives CDR1 SGHRS, CDR2 YFSETQ. The CDR3 runs to 16 residues. CDR3 coding DNA: TGCGCCAGCAGCTTGGACATGGGACAGAAAAATTCACCCCTCCACTTT. Its translation: CASSLDMGQKNSPLHF.

This clonotype showed up many times. The J gene is TRBJ1-2, the V gene TRBV5-1; 8 bases are shared with TRBD1. V trimming: 3 bases; J trimming: 4 bases; junction bases outside the gene matches: 17. Germline CDR1 reads SGHRS; CDR2 reads YFSETQ. This CDR3 has 18 residues. The CDR3 sequence is CASSSPSPGQALPYGYTF. In nucleotides, the CDR3 is TGCGCCAGCAGCTCCCCTTCCCCGGGACAGGCTCTCCCCTATGGCTACACCTTC.

This clonotype was observed many times. The V gene is TRBV28, the J gene TRBJ2-7; D remains unclear. The V and J ends lost 7 bases and 5 bases respectively, with 9 bases between them. Per germline, CDR1 MDHEN and CDR2 SYDVKM. This CDR3 spans 11 amino acids. CDR3 region: CASNRVHEQYF. The DNA for the CDR3 is TGTGCCAGCAATCGCGTCCACGAGCAGTACTTC.